This T cell receptor beta chain was retrieved from a study of T cells in localized non-small cell lung cancer. The assay was immunoSEQ multiplex PCR, and TCRdb's table has in-frame clones only and misses some. In the table there are around 140,000 clones, roughly 90% of which are singletons. General observations from the study: Appearance in adjacent lung was seen for a median roughly 56 of the top 100 tumor clones. Sequencing was restricted to one tumor region; therefore, heterogeneity remains possible.

A word on this clone: Its target is unknown.

CDR1 and CDR2 (germline): WSHSY, SAAADI. The CDR3 is made up of 14 amino acids. With V trimmed by 4 bases and J by 9 bases, 9 bases remained unmatched. V is TRBV10-2 and J is TRBJ2-1; 7 bases line up with TRBD1. Sequencing was performed on peripheral blood, taken before any cancer treatment. The receptor was derived from a female donor of 60 years or more with stage I lung adenocarcinoma. The CDR3 region has the DNA TGCGCCAGCAGTGTGACAGGGTCGGAAGGTGAGCAGTTCTTC. Protein product: CASSVTGSEGEQFF.